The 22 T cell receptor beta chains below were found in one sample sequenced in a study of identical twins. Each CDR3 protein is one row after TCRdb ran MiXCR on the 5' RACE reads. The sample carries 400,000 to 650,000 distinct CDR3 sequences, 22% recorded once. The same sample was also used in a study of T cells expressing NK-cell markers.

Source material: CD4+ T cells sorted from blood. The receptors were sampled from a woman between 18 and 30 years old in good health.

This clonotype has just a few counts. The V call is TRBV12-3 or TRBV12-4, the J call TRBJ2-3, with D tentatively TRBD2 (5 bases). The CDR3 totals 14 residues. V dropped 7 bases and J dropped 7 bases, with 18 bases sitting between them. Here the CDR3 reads CASTQGRPGNTQYF. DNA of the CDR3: TGTGCCAGCACCCAAGGACGGCCGGGGAATACGCAGTATTTT.

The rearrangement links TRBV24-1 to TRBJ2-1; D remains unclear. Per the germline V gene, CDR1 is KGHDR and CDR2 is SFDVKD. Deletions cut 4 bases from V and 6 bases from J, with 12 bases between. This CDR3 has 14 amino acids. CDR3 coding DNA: TGTGCCACCAGTGAGGGGTCAAGAACCAATGAGCAGTTCTTC. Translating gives CATSEGSRTNEQFF.

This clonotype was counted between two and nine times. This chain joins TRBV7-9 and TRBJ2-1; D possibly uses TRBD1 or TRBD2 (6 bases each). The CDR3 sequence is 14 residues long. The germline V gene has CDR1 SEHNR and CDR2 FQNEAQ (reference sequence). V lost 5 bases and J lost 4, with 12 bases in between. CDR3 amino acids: CASSPLGGYNEQFF. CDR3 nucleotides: TGTGCCAGCAGCCCCTTAGGGGGGTACAATGAGCAGTTCTTC.

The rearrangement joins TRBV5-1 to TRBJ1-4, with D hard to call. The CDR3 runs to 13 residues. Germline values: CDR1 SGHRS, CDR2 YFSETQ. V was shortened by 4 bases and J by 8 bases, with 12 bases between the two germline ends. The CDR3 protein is CASSPSAPEKLFF. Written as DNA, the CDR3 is TGCGCCAGCAGCCCCTCGGCCCCAGAAAAACTGTTTTTT.

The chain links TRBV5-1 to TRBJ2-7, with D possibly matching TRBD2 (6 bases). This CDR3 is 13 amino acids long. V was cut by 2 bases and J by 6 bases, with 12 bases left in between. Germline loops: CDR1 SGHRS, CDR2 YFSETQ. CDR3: CASSLNEEGEQYF. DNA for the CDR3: TGCGCCAGCAGCTTAAACGAGGAGGGCGAGCAGTACTTC.

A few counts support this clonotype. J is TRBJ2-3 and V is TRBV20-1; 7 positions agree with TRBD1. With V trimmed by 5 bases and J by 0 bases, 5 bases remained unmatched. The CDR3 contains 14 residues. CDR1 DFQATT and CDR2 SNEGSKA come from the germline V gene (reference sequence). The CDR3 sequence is CSAEGQSSTDTQYF. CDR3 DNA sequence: TGCAGTGCTGAGGGACAGTCTAGCACAGATACGCAGTATTTT.

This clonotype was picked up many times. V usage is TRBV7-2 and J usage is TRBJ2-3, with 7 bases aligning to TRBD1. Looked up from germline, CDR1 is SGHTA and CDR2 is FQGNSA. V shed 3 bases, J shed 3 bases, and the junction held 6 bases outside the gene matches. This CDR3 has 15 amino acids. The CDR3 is CASSLVAGGTDTQYF. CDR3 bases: TGTGCCAGCAGCTTGGTGGCAGGGGGAACAGATACGCAGTATTTT. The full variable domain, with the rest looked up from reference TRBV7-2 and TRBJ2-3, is GAGVSQSPSNKVTEKGKDVELRCDPISGHTALYWYRQSLGQGLEFLIYFQGNSAPDKSGLPSDRFSAERTGGSVSTLTIQRTQQEDSAVYLCASSLVAGGTDTQYFGPGTRLTVL.

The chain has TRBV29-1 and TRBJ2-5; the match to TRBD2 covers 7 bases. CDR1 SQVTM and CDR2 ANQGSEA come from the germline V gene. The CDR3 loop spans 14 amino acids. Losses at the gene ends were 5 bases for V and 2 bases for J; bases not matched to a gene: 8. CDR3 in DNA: TGCAGCGTTAGGTCCGGGGGGTTTCAAGAGACCCAGTACTTC. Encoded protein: CSVRSGGFQETQYF.

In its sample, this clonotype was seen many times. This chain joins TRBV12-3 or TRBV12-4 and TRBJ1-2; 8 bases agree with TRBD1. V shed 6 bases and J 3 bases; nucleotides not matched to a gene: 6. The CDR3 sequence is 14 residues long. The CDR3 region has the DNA TGTGCCAGCAGGCGACAGGGGCCGCACTATGGCTACACCTTC. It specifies CASRRQGPHYGYTF.

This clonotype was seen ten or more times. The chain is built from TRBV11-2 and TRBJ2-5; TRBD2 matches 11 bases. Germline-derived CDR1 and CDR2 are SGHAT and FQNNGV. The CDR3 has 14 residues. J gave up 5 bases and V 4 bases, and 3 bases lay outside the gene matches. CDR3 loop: CASSSRLAGETQYF. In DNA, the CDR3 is TGTGCCAGCAGCTCAAGACTAGCGGGGGAGACCCAGTACTTC.

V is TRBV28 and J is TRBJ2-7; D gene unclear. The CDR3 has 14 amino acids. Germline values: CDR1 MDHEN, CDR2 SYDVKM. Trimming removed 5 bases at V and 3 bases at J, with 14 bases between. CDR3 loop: CASSMRTLYYEQYF. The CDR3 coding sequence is TGTGCCAGCAGTATGCGGACCTTATACTACGAGCAGTACTTC.

CDR3 DNA: TGTGCCAGCACCACAGACAACACAGATACGCAGTATTTT. Amino acid sequence: CASTTDNTDTQYF. The V and J genes are TRBV6-1 and TRBJ2-3; no firm D call. With 7 bases removed from V and 2 bases from J, the gap between germline ends came to 10 bases. The CDR3 loop spans 13 amino acids. Germline lookup yields CDR1 MNHNS and CDR2 SASEGT.

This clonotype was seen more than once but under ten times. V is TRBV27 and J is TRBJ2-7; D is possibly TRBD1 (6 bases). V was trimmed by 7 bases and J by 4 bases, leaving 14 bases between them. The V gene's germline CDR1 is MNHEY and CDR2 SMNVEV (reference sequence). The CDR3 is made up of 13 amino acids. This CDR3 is CASTQGVGYEQYF. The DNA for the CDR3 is TGTGCCAGCACACAGGGAGTGGGGTACGAGCAGTACTTC.

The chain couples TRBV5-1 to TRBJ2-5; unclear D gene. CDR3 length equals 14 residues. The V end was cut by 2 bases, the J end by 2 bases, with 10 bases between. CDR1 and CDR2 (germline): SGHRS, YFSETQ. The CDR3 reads CASSFNAQQETQYF. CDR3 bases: TGCGCCAGCAGCTTTAACGCCCAACAAGAGACCCAGTACTTC.

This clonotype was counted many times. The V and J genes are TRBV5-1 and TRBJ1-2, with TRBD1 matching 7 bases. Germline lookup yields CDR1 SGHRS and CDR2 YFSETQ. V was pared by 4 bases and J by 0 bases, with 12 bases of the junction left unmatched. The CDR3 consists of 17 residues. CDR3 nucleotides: TGCGCCAGCAGCCTCGGACAGGTTGGAGGTGCTAACTATGGCTACACCTTC. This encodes CASSLGQVGGANYGYTF.

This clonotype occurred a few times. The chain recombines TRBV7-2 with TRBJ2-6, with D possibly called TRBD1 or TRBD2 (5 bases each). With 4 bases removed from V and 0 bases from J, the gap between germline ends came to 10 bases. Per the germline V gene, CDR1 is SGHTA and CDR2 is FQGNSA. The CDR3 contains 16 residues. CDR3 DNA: TGTGCCAGCAGCTCGGGGACCCGCTCTGGGGCCAACGTCCTGACTTTC. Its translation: CASSSGTRSGANVLTF.

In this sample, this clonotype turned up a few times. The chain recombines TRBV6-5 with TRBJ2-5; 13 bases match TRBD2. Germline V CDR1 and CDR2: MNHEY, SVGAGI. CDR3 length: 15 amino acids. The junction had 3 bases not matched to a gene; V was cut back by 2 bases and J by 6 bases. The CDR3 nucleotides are TGTGCCAGCAGTTACCGGACTAGCGGGAGTCAGACCCAGTACTTC. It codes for CASSYRTSGSQTQYF.

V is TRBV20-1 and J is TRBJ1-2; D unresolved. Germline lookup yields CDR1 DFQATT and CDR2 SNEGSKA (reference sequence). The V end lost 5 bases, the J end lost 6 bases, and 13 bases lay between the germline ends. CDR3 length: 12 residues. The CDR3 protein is CSAPRRGDGYTF. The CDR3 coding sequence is TGCAGTGCTCCTCGTCGGGGAGATGGCTACACCTTC.

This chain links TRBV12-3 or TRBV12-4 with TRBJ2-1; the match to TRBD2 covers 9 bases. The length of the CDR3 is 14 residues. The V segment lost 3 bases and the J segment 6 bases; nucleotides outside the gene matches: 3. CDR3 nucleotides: TGTGCCAGCAGTTTCAGTAGCGGGAGCAATGAGCAGTTCTTC. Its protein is CASSFSSGSNEQFF.

CDR3 sequence: CASSRRAGGTTGELFF. CDR3 sequence (DNA): TGTGCCAGCAGCCGTAGAGCGGGAGGGACGACCGGGGAGCTGTTTTTT. V is TRBV3-1 and J is TRBJ2-2, with TRBD2 matching 10 bases. Trimming took 4 bases from V and 5 from J; bases not matched to a gene: 7. The length of the CDR3 is 16 residues. Germline CDR1 and CDR2: LGHDT and YNNKEL (reference sequence).

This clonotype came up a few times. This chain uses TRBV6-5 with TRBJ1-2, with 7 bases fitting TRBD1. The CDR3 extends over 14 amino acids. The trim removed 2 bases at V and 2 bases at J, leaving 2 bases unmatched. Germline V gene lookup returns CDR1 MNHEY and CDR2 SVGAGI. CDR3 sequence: CASSYTTGNYGYTF. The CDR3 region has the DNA TGTGCCAGCAGTTACACGACAGGGAACTATGGCTACACCTTC.

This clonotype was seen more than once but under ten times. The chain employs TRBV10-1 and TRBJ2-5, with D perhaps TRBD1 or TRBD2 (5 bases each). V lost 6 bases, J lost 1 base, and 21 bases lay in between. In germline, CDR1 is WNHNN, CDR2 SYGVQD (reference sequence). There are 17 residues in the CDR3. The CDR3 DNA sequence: TGCGCCAGCAGCGCCCGCGGAGGCAGGGAATTCCAAGAGACCCAGTACTTC. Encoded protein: CASSARGGREFQETQYF.